This TCR beta chain was captured by sequencing in a study of blood T cell repertoires in COVID-19. Across the whole study: Samples came from the United States, Italy and Spain, spanning acute and convalescent COVID-19.

The CDR3 loop spans 15 amino acids. Germline V gene data show CDR1 as LGHNA and CDR2 as YNFKEQ. V was trimmed by 1 base and J by 1 base, leaving 11 bases between them. The Seattle patients joined while their infection was active and were tracked longitudinally afterward. In the original workflow: Nucleated cell number was recorded as an estimate derived from reference gene primer amplification. The method was immunoSEQ multiplex PCR; TCRdb's version includes in-frame clones alone and lacks a portion of them. V and J calls and clone size are given by that table; D and trimming were obtained from the DNA. The sample has a few hundred thousand clones; 90% are singletons.

This receptor was identified in a woman aged 60-70 years with COVID-19, enrolled during active disease. Sequencing used peripheral blood. The rearrangement uses TRBV4-2 and TRBJ2-7; no clear D. As DNA, the CDR3 is TGTGCCAGCAGCCAAGTCATCGGCGGATCCTACGAGCAGTACTTC. It translates to CASSQVIGGSYEQYF.